The rows below give T cell receptor beta chains drawn from one sample of a study of T-cell reconstitution after alpha-beta-depleted transplantation in children. TCRdb called the PCR reads again in MiXCR, with one record for every CDR3 protein. The sample consists of approximately 800,000 distinct CDR3 sequences, about 16% of them appearing once. Specimen: PBMCs, mostly from graft donor cells, collected 360 days after TCRalphabeta/CD19-depleted stem cell transplant. These receptors were taken from a male patient between 5 and 17 years old who had a stem cell transplant for acute lymphoblastic leukemia, so the T cells may come from the graft donor. Each CDR3 is given with its conserved first and last residue. The order of the fields is D gene, clone size, J gene, V gene, CDR3 protein, CDR3 DNA. D genes are given only for firm matches. Clone size is given for some rows only: seen once, a few or many times, or a class if the clone is expanded.

TRBD1	-	TRBJ1-3	TRBV28	CASAITGGAGNTIYF	TGTGCCAGCGCCATTACAGGGGGCGCTGGAAACACCATATATTTT
-	few	TRBJ2-2	TRBV9	CASSVAVLGYSGELFF	TGTGCCAGCAGCGTCGCCGTCCTGGGGTATAGTGGGGAGCTGTTTTTT
TRBD2	few	TRBJ2-7	TRBV2	CASRSTSGGYEQYF	TGTGCCAGCAGATCGACTAGCGGGGGTTACGAGCAGTACTTC
-	-	TRBJ1-5	TRBV3-1	CASSQAWQLNQPQHF	TGTGCCAGCAGCCAAGCCTGGCAGTTAAATCAGCCCCAGCATTTT
-	few	TRBJ1-2	TRBV7-2	CASSPLGALDGYTF	TGTGCCAGCAGCCCCCTAGGGGCTTTAGATGGCTACACCTTC
-	-	TRBJ2-7	TRBV5-1	CASSSYLYEQYF	TGCGCCAGCAGCTCTTACCTCTACGAGCAGTACTTC
TRBD1	few	TRBJ1-1	TRBV27	CASRPGTGPPTMGAFF	TGTGCCAGCAGACCGGGGACAGGGCCACCGACCATGGGAGCTTTCTTT
TRBD2	-	TRBJ2-5	TRBV5-1	CASSREGTQETQYF	TGCGCCAGCAGCAGGGAGGGGACCCAAGAGACCCAGTACTTC
TRBD1	few	TRBJ2-1	TRBV29-1	CSAGQGRVDEQFF	TGCAGCGCCGGACAGGGAAGGGTCGATGAGCAGTTCTTC
-	-	TRBJ1-4	TRBV5-1	CASSLAGGHHNEKLFF	TGCGCCAGCAGCTTGGCCGGCGGACACCATAATGAAAAACTGTTTTTT
-	few	TRBJ2-3	TRBV29-1	CSDLRRPELSTDTQYF	TGCAGCGACCTACGCCGTCCCGAATTAAGCACAGATACGCAGTATTTT
-	few	TRBJ1-4	TRBV2	CASSRDGRTNEKLFF	TGTGCCAGCAGTAGGGACGGGAGAACTAATGAAAAACTGTTTTTT
-	many	TRBJ1-5	TRBV5-1	CASSEGQTFENQPQHF	TGCGCCAGCAGCGAAGGACAGACTTTTGAGAATCAGCCCCAGCATTTT
-	-	TRBJ2-7	TRBV10-3	CAISVEGHEQYF	TGTGCCATCAGTGTGGAAGGCCACGAGCAGTACTTC
-	-	TRBJ2-4	TRBV7-9	CASSSRGRLDIQYF	TGTGCCAGCAGTAGTCGAGGACGACTGGACATTCAGTACTTC